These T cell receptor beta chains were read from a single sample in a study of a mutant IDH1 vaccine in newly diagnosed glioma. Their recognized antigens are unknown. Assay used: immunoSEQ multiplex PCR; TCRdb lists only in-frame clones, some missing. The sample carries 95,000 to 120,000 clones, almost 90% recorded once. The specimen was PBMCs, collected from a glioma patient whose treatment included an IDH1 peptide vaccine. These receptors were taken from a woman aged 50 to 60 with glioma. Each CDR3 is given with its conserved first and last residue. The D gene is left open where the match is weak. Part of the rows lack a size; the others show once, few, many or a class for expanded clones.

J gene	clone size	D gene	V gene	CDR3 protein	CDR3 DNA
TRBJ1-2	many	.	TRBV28	CASSFGVDGYTF	TGTGCCAGCAGTTTCGGGGTGGACGGCTACACCTTC
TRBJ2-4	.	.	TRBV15	CATSRGTGTKNIQYF	TGTGCCACCAGCAGAGGTACGGGTACCAAAAACATTCAGTACTTC
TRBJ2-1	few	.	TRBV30	CAWSVRPQGEQFF	TGTGCCTGGAGTGTACGGCCCCAGGGTGAGCAGTTCTTC
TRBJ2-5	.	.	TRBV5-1	CASSLETETQYF	TGCGCCAGCAGCTTGGAGACGGAGACCCAGTACTTC
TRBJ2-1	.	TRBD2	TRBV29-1	CSVVPGGFSPDEQFF	TGCAGCGTTGTCCCGGGAGGATTCTCTCCGGATGAGCAGTTCTTC
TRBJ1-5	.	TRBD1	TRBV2	CASSIQGFSNQPQHF	TGTGCCAGCAGTATACAGGGGTTTAGCAATCAGCCCCAGCATTTT
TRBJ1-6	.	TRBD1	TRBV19	CASSIFGTGESPLHF	TGTGCCAGTAGTATTTTCGGGACAGGCGAGTCACCCCTCCACTTT
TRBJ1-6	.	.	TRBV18	CASSPRRTDNSPLHF	TGTGCCAGCTCACCACGGAGGACAGATAATTCACCCCTCCACTTT
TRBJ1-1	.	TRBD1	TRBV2	CASQGASEAFF	TGTGCCAGCCAGGGGGCCTCTGAAGCTTTCTTT
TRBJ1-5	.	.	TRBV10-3	CAISESDGSNQPQHF	TGTGCCATCAGTGAGTCGGACGGTAGCAATCAGCCCCAGCATTTT
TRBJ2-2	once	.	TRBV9	CASSGHLGYGELFF	TGTGCCAGCAGCGGACATCTAGGGTACGGGGAGCTGTTTTTT
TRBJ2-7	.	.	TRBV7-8	CASSHREGASYEQYF	TGTGCCAGCAGCCACAGGGAGGGGGCCTCCTACGAGCAGTACTTC
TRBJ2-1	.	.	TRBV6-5	CASSTYGHEQFF	TGTGCCAGCAGCACTTACGGGCATGAGCAGTTCTTC
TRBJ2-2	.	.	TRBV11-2	CASSPIRGRDTGELFF	TGTGCCAGCAGCCCAATACGGGGGAGAGACACCGGGGAGCTGTTTTTT
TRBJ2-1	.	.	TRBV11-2	CASSFVIEQFF	TGTGCCAGCAGCTTTGTCATTGAGCAGTTCTTC
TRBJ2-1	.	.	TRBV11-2	CASTLDEGTSYNEQFF	TGTGCCAGCACCCTGGACGAGGGGACCTCCTACAATGAGCAGTTCTTC
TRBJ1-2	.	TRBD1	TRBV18	CASSPDRVDGYTF	TGTGCCAGCTCCCCGGACAGGGTGGATGGCTACACCTTC
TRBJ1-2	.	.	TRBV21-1	CASSKALSGQGSYGYTF	TGTGCCAGCAGCAAAGCGCTTTCGGGACAGGGCTCCTATGGCTACACCTTC
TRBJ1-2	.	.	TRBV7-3	CASSSHGYTF	TGTGCCAGCAGCTCACATGGCTACACCTTC
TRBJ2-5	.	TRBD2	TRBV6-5	CASPKVSGRQETQYF	TGTGCCAGCCCAAAGGTTAGCGGGCGTCAAGAGACCCAGTACTTC
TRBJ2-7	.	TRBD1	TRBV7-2	CASSLRQGDYEQYF	TGTGCCAGCAGCTTACGGCAGGGGGATTACGAGCAGTACTTC
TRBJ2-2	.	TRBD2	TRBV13	CASSLGPFTAGDKSTGELFF	TGTGCCAGCAGCTTAGGCCCCTTTACGGCGGGGGATAAGAGCACCGGGGAGCTGTTTTTT
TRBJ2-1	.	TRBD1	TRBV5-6	CASSWGPGGNEQFF	TGTGCCAGCAGCTGGGGGCCAGGGGGCAATGAGCAGTTCTTC
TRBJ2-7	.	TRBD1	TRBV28	CASSPTGSSYEQYF	TGTGCCAGCAGTCCGACAGGGAGCTCCTACGAGCAGTACTTC
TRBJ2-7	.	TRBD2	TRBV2	CASRELAGVYEQYF	TGTGCCAGCAGGGAGCTAGCGGGAGTATATGAGCAGTACTTC
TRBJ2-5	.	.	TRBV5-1	CASSLGGQGLGETQYF	TGCGCCAGCAGCCTGGGTGGTCAGGGTCTAGGCGAGACCCAGTACTTC
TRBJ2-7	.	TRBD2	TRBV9	CASSVSPGGDYEQYF	TGTGCCAGCAGCGTAAGCCCGGGAGGCGACTACGAGCAGTACTTC
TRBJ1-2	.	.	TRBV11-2	CASSFGTPGGYGYTF	TGTGCCAGCAGCTTCGGTACCCCGGGAGGCTATGGCTACACCTTC
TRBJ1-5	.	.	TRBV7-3	CASSLMADQPQHF	TGTGCCAGCAGCTTAATGGCGGATCAGCCCCAGCATTTT
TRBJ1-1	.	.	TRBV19	CASILGVDNDTEAFF	TGTGCCAGTATACTGGGGGTGGATAATGACACTGAAGCTTTCTTT
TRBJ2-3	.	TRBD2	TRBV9	CASSVALAGITDTQYF	TGTGCCAGCAGCGTAGCACTAGCGGGGATCACAGATACGCAGTATTTT
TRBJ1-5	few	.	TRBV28	CASNSGSQPQHF	TGTGCCAGCAATAGCGGGAGTCAGCCCCAGCATTTT
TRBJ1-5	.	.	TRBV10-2	CASRGGNQPQHF	TGCGCCAGCAGAGGGGGGAATCAGCCCCAGCATTTT
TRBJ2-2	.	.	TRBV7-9	CASSLEGPGELFF	TGTGCCAGCAGCTTAGAGGGGCCGGGGGAGCTGTTTTTT
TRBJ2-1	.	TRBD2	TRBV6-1	CASRIAGGSYNEQFF	TGTGCCAGCAGAATAGCGGGAGGATCCTACAATGAGCAGTTCTTC
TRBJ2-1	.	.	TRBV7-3	CASSLDKDNEQFF	TGTGCCAGCAGCCTAGACAAAGACAATGAGCAGTTCTTC
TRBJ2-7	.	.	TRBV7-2	CAGSFSGYSYEQYF	TGTGCCGGCAGCTTCAGCGGTTACTCCTACGAGCAGTACTTC
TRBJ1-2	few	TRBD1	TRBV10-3	CAIRQGANYGYTF	TGTGCCATTAGACAGGGCGCAAACTATGGCTACACCTTC
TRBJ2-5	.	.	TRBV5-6	CASSGGSPRGETQYF	TGTGCCAGCAGCGGGGGGTCCCCCCGAGGAGAGACCCAGTACTTC
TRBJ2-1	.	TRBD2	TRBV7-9	CASSPPVTSGGYNEQFF	TGTGCCAGCAGCCCACCCGTGACTAGCGGGGGATACAATGAGCAGTTCTTC
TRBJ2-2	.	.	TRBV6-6	CASSHNRPNTGELFF	TGTGCCAGCAGTCACAACAGGCCGAACACCGGGGAGCTGTTTTTT